These 28 T cell receptor beta chains came from one sample sequenced in a study of blood T cell repertoires in COVID-19. Sequenced by immunoSEQ multiplex PCR; TCRdb stores in-frame clones only, minus some. This sample has 120,000 to 150,000 clones, with 82% found just once. Input material: peripheral blood. The receptors here all came from a human donor with acute or convalescent COVID-19. The donor label of this sample is uncertain.

The chain uses TRBV7-8 and TRBJ1-1; the match to TRBD1 covers 7 bases. Germline V CDR1 and CDR2: SGHVS, FQNEAQ. Trimming took 3 bases from V and 0 from J; bases not matched to a gene: 1. CDR3 length: 14 amino acids. The CDR3 protein is CASSLDRLNTEAFF. DNA of the CDR3: TGTGCCAGCAGCTTGGACAGGCTGAACACTGAAGCTTTCTTT.

The V gene is TRBV5-1, the J gene TRBJ1-2; tentatively, D is TRBD1 (5 bases). Trimming removed 3 bases from V and 4 bases from J, with 13 bases in between. The CDR3 length is 14 residues. The germline V gene encodes CDR1 SGHRS and CDR2 YFSETQ. The CDR3: CASSSTANPYGYTF. The CDR3 nucleotides are TGCGCCAGCAGCTCGACAGCCAACCCCTATGGCTACACCTTC.

The sample holds a few counts of this clone. The chain uses TRBV5-6 and TRBJ1-2; D is unclear. This CDR3 is 13 amino acids long. V was pared by 0 bases and J by 4 bases, with 7 bases between. Germline CDR1 SGHDT, CDR2 YYEEEE. DNA of the CDR3: TGTGCCAGCAGCTTGGTGGGGAGCTATGGCTACACCTTC. Translating gives CASSLVGSYGYTF.

This clone was detected a few times. This sequence joins TRBV30 and TRBJ1-6; no reliable D call. With 4 bases removed from V and 7 bases from J, the gap between germline ends came to 17 bases. Germline V gives CDR1 GTSNPN, CDR2 SVGIG (reference sequence). The CDR3 length is 15 residues. CDR3 nucleotides: TGTGCCTGGAATCCTCGGGGATACCAGAATTCACCCCTCCACTTT. This sequence encodes CAWNPRGYQNSPLHF.

The CDR3 here is CASSDRFYSTDTQYF. DNA of the CDR3: TGTGCCAGTTCAGACAGGTTCTATAGCACAGATACGCAGTATTTT. The gene calls are TRBV19 and TRBJ2-3, with a tentative D call TRBD1 (6 bases). CDR1 LNHDA and CDR2 SQIVND come from the germline V gene (reference sequence). The CDR3 is made up of 15 amino acids. The V end was cut by 8 bases, the J end by 0 bases, with 15 bases between.

The chain carries TRBV30 and TRBJ1-4; 9 bases agree with TRBD1. With V trimmed by 4 bases and J by 6 bases, 3 bases remained unmatched. The germline V gene has CDR1 GTSNPN and CDR2 SVGIG (reference sequence). The CDR3 runs to 13 residues. CDR3 sequence reads: CAWNRGRDEKLFF. CDR3 DNA: TGTGCCTGGAACAGGGGGCGTGATGAAAAACTGTTTTTT. Filled out from reference TRBV30 and TRBJ1-4, the complete variable domain reads SQTIHQWPATLVQPVGSPLSLECTVEGTSNPNLYWYRQAAGRGLQLLFYSVGIGQISSEVPQNLSASRPQDRQFILSSKKLLLSDSGFYLCAWNRGRDEKLFFGSGTQLSVL.

This sequence joins TRBV11-2 and TRBJ1-6, with D maybe TRBD1 (6 bases). V gave up 8 bases and J gave up 10 bases, with 21 bases separating them. The germline gives CDR1 SGHAT, CDR2 FQNNGV. The CDR3 runs 15 residues. In DNA, the CDR3 is TGTGCCAGCCCGAGGGGGGGGCGGGATTGGTCACCCCTCCACTTT. Encoded protein: CASPRGGRDWSPLHF.

This clone appeared a few times. V and J are TRBV30 and TRBJ1-1, with D hard to call. CDR1 is GTSNPN and CDR2 is SVGIG in the germline V gene (reference sequence). Trimming took 1 base from V and 7 from J, leaving 7 bases between them. The CDR3 spans 11 residues. The CDR3 DNA sequence: TGTGCCTGGAGTGAGTACGGTGAAGCTTTCTTT. Translation: CAWSEYGEAFF. Filled out from reference TRBV30 and TRBJ1-1, the complete variable domain reads SQTIHQWPATLVQPVGSPLSLECTVEGTSNPNLYWYRQAAGRGLQLLFYSVGIGQISSEVPQNLSASRPQDRQFILSSKKLLLSDSGFYLCAWSEYGEAFFGQGTRLTVV.

The chain is built from TRBV18 and TRBJ2-7; tentatively, D is TRBD1 (6 bases). This CDR3 contains 15 residues. Trimming stripped 3 bases from V and 4 bases from J, with 16 bases between. CDR1 KGHSH and CDR2 LQKENI come from the germline V gene. CDR3 in DNA: TGTGCCAGCTCACCGCTAGACAGGACCTTTTACGAGCAGTACTTC. This codes for CASSPLDRTFYEQYF.

This chain uses TRBV7-9 with TRBJ1-2; D gene uncertain. This CDR3 spans 15 amino acids. V was pared by 1 base and J by 8 bases, with 17 bases between. The V gene's germline CDR1 is SEHNR and CDR2 FQNEAQ (reference sequence). The CDR3 protein is CASSLDPGSVEGYTF. CDR3 coding DNA: TGTGCCAGCAGCTTAGATCCCGGGTCCGTGGAGGGCTACACCTTC.

This chain connects TRBV2 to TRBJ1-5; D may be TRBD1 (6 bases). Per germline, CDR1 SNHLY and CDR2 FYNNEI. V lost 7 bases and J lost 3, with 19 bases in between. CDR3 length: 16 amino acids. The CDR3 DNA sequence: TGTGCCAGCAAGTATAACCCAGGGGAACCCAATCAGCCCCAGCATTTT. Its translation: CASKYNPGEPNQPQHF. Together with reference TRBV2 and TRBJ1-5, the CDR3 gives the full variable domain: EPEVTQTPSHQVTQMGQEVILRCVPISNHLYFYWYRQILGQKVEFLVSFYNNEISEKSEIFDDQFSVERPDGSNFTLKIRSTKLEDSAMYFCASKYNPGEPNQPQHFGDGTRLSIL.

This clone was counted once. V is TRBV5-3 and J is TRBJ2-7; 7 nucleotides agree with TRBD1. TRBV5-3 counts as an open reading frame of uncertain function. The CDR3 spans 18 residues. The trim removed 3 bases at V and 2 bases at J, leaving 17 bases unmatched. In DNA form, the CDR3 reads TGTGCCAGAAGCTCGCGACCCTCCGGACAGGAAAACACCTACGAGCAGTACTTC. Protein sequence: CARSSRPSGQENTYEQYF.

The V and J genes are TRBV6-5 and TRBJ2-3, with a weak D call TRBD2 (6 bases). Germline V gene lookup returns CDR1 MNHEY and CDR2 SVGAGI. The CDR3 length is 14 residues. Trimming took off 10 bases at V and 0 bases at J, with 14 bases between the two ends. The CDR3 protein is CAIGEAASTDTQYF. CDR3 bases: TGTGCCATCGGGGAGGCAGCTAGCACAGATACGCAGTATTTT.

J is TRBJ2-4 and V is TRBV25-1; D perhaps matches TRBD2 (5 bases). The germline V and J ends were trimmed by 6 bases and 10 bases, with 10 bases remaining between them. In germline, CDR1 is MGHDK, CDR2 SYGVNS. The CDR3 is made up of 11 amino acids. The CDR3 sequence: CASRARVIQYF. The CDR3 DNA follows: TGTGCCAGCAGGGCGAGGGTTATTCAGTACTTC.

V gene TRBV10-3 combines with J gene TRBJ2-7; D gene unclear. This CDR3 comprises 12 residues. The V end lost 11 bases, the J end lost 0 bases, and 11 bases lay between the germline ends. CDR1 ENHRY and CDR2 SYGVKD come from the germline V gene. This CDR3 reads CAHSPNSYEQYF. CDR3 sequence (DNA): TGTGCCCATAGCCCAAACTCCTACGAGCAGTACTTC.

The chain uses TRBV14 and TRBJ1-1; D unresolved. Trimming left V 0 bases short and J 11 bases short, with 16 bases between. The CDR3 is 14 amino acids. CDR1 is SGHDN, CDR2 FVKESK, per germline. CDR3 coding DNA: TGTGCCAGCAGCCAAGATCGGAGCAGTGTCACGGCTTTCTTT. Translated, it gives CASSQDRSSVTAFF.

The chain joins TRBV6-4 to TRBJ1-1; 11 bases align to TRBD1. This CDR3 spans 14 amino acids. The V gene's germline CDR1 is MRHNA and CDR2 SNTAGT. V gave up 5 bases and J gave up 4 bases; unmatched junction bases: 3. The CDR3 DNA sequence: TGTGCCAGCAGTCGGGACAGGGGGAGCACTGAAGCTTTCTTT. Translated: CASSRDRGSTEAFF.

V is TRBV4-1 and J is TRBJ2-3; 13 bases align to TRBD2. Unmatched junction bases numbered 5, after V lost 1 base and J lost 10 bases. The CDR3 is made up of 15 amino acids. CDR1 and CDR2 (germline): MGHRA, YSYEKL. CDR3 bases: TGCGCCAGCAGCCAAGCCCCTACTAGCGGGGGGGCGCAGTATTTT. Amino acid sequence: CASSQAPTSGGAQYF.

The V and J genes are TRBV6-5 and TRBJ1-5; TRBD1 might be the D (6 bases). Germline V CDR1 and CDR2: MNHEY, SVGAGI. V shed 0 bases and J shed 7 bases, with 10 bases lying between them. The CDR3 is made up of 14 amino acids. The DNA for the CDR3 is TGTGCCAGCAGTTACTCGGACAGTGGCCAGCCCCAGCATTTT. It codes for CASSYSDSGQPQHF.

The chain employs TRBV25-1 and TRBJ1-5; no reliable D call. Deletions cut 4 bases from V and 4 bases from J, with 8 bases between. Germline loops: CDR1 MGHDK, CDR2 SYGVNS. This CDR3 spans 13 amino acids. The CDR3 region has the DNA TGTGCCAGCAGTGCGCGGGTTAATCAGCCCCAGCATTTT. Translation gives CASSARVNQPQHF.

The rearrangement uses TRBV3-1 (or the pseudogene TRBV3-2) and TRBJ1-2; 12 bases are a match to TRBD1. The V and J ends lost 4 bases and 4 bases, in that order; junction bases with no gene match: 4. Per germline, CDR1 LGHDT and CDR2 YNNKEL (reference sequence). This CDR3 is built from 15 residues. CDR3 in DNA: TGTGCCAGCAGCCCGGGACAGGGGGCTCCCTATGGCTACACCTTC. It codes for CASSPGQGAPYGYTF.

The chain joins TRBV5-7 to TRBJ2-7, with D perhaps matching TRBD1 (6 bases). TRBV5-7 is noted as an ORF with a role that remains uncertain. Trimming left V 4 bases short and J 4 bases short, with 15 bases between. CDR3 size: 14 residues. The CDR3 DNA is TGTGCCAGCAGCCTGGACAGCCGCTATTACGAGCAGTACTTC. Residues: CASSLDSRYYEQYF.

The rearrangement links TRBV29-1 to TRBJ1-1; unclear D gene. V was cut by 6 bases and J by 1 base, with 12 bases left in between. CDR3 length equals 13 residues. CDR1 SQVTM and CDR2 ANQGSEA come from the germline V gene. CDR3 in DNA: TGCAGCGTACGCGCGATGAGGAACACTGAAGCTTTCTTT. Translating gives CSVRAMRNTEAFF.

The chain uses TRBV30 and TRBJ1-2, with D perhaps TRBD1 (5 bases). The CDR3 has 14 residues. CDR1 is GTSNPN and CDR2 is SVGIG in the germline V gene (reference sequence). Trimming pared 3 bases from V and 2 bases from J, leaving 13 bases between. The CDR3: CAWRAAGWNYGYTF. The CDR3 DNA is TGTGCCTGGAGGGCGGCAGGGTGGAACTATGGCTACACCTTC.

This clone showed up just a few times. J is TRBJ2-7 and V is TRBV2, with 7 nucleotides matching TRBD1. This CDR3 has 13 amino acids. In germline, CDR1 is SNHLY, CDR2 FYNNEI. The trim removed 4 bases at V and 6 bases at J, leaving 6 bases unmatched. In nucleotides, the CDR3 is TGTGCCAGCAGTGGACAGGGCTTTAGCGAGCAGTACTTC. This encodes CASSGQGFSEQYF.

The V call is TRBV7-8, the J call TRBJ1-2, with D unclear. The CDR3 has 15 residues. V lost 5 bases and J 3 bases, leaving 16 bases between the germline ends. The V gene's germline CDR1 is SGHVS and CDR2 FQNEAQ. The CDR3 DNA sequence: TGTGCCAGCAGCCGGACCGACGCCGGGGACTATGGCTACACCTTC. Its translation: CASSRTDAGDYGYTF.

CDR3 region: CASSEARGPGQRATQYF. In DNA form, the CDR3 reads TGTGCCAGCAGTGAAGCGCGGGGTCCTGGCCAGCGTGCTACGCAGTATTTT. This chain uses TRBV2 with TRBJ2-3, with a weak D call TRBD2 (6 bases). This CDR3 has 17 amino acids. CDR1 and CDR2 from the germline V gene are SNHLY and FYNNEI. Trimming pared 0 bases from V and 8 bases from J, leaving 21 bases between.

The chain is built from TRBV20-1 and TRBJ2-4; D not resolved. Germline CDR1 and CDR2: DFQATT and SNEGSKA (reference sequence). V lost 3 bases and J lost 3, with 15 bases in between. The CDR3 is made up of 15 amino acids. In DNA, the CDR3 is TGCAGTGCTAGTGAGTCAAAGAGGAACAAAAACATTCAGTACTTC. Translation: CSASESKRNKNIQYF.